These 24 T cell receptor beta chains came from one sample sequenced in a study of technical replicates of blood from several donors. Assay: immunoSEQ multiplex PCR; the TCRdb copy retains only in-frame clones and omits some. The table lists tens of thousands of clones, approximately 95% of them singletons, with around 0.26% in the top ten. Sequencing input: T cells isolated from PBMCs. Receptor source: a human donor in good health.

J is TRBJ1-1 and V is TRBV5-6; TRBD1 is a possible D gene (5 bases). Trimming removed 2 bases at V and 2 bases at J, with 10 bases between. In germline, CDR1 is SGHDT, CDR2 YYEEEE. The CDR3 is 14 amino acids. CDR3 in amino acids: CASSFIGANTEAFF. The CDR3 DNA is TGTGCCAGCAGCTTCATAGGGGCCAACACTGAAGCTTTCTTT.

The gene calls are TRBV6-1 and TRBJ1-5; perhaps TRBD1 as D (5 bases). The V and J ends lost 2 bases and 3 bases respectively, with 20 bases between them. This CDR3 is built from 18 residues. Germline CDR1 and CDR2: MNHNS and SASEGT. CDR3 sequence: CASSELRGGLGVNQPQHF. The CDR3 DNA sequence: TGTGCCAGCAGTGAATTACGCGGTGGGTTAGGGGTCAATCAGCCCCAGCATTTT.

The chain is built from TRBV6-1 and TRBJ1-2; 7 bases line up with TRBD1. The CDR3 is 13 residues long. The trim removed 3 bases at V and 6 bases at J, leaving 4 bases unmatched. Germline CDR1 reads MNHNS; CDR2 reads SASEGT. The CDR3 loop reads CASSDGTEDGYTF. DNA of the CDR3: TGTGCCAGCAGTGACGGGACAGAGGATGGCTACACCTTC.

The V call is TRBV10-3, the J call TRBJ2-5; perhaps TRBD1 as D (5 bases). The germline CDR1 and CDR2 sequences are ENHRY and SYGVKD. V lost 0 bases to trimming and J lost 2 bases, with 7 bases between them. This CDR3 has 14 amino acids. The CDR3 loop reads CAISESQGQETQYF. The DNA for the CDR3 is TGTGCCATCAGTGAGTCTCAGGGTCAAGAGACCCAGTACTTC.

The chain uses TRBV13 and TRBJ2-2; 11 bases map to TRBD2. CDR3 size: 18 residues. Germline V gene lookup returns CDR1 PRHDT and CDR2 FYEKMQ (reference sequence). With V trimmed by 6 bases and J by 6 bases, 15 bases remained unmatched. This CDR3 is CASRRFELAGALAGELFF. The CDR3 DNA is TGTGCCAGCAGACGCTTTGAACTAGCGGGGGCCTTGGCCGGGGAGCTGTTTTTT.

The chain uses TRBV5-8 and TRBJ2-7; D may be TRBD1 (6 bases). There are 17 residues in the CDR3. CDR1 and CDR2 (germline): SGHTS, YDEGEE. Trimming removed 2 bases from V and 4 bases from J, with 22 bases in between. In DNA form, the CDR3 reads TGTGCCAGCAGCTTACCCTTCGGACAGCCTCGGGATTACGAGCAGTACTTC. It yields the protein CASSLPFGQPRDYEQYF.

The gene calls are TRBV28 and TRBJ2-7, with 7 bases aligning to TRBD1. CDR1 and CDR2 from the germline V gene are MDHEN and SYDVKM. Germline trimming cut 6 bases from V and 3 bases from J; bases unmatched to any gene: 8. The CDR3 spans 14 residues. CDR3 in amino acids: CASRPTGEIYEQYF. The CDR3 DNA follows: TGTGCCAGCAGACCTACAGGGGAGATCTACGAGCAGTACTTC. Looking up the rest from reference TRBV28 and TRBJ2-7 gives the full variable domain: DVKVTQSSRYLVKRTGEKVFLECVQDMDHENMFWYRQDPGLGLRLIYFSYDVKMKEKGDIPEGYSVSREKKERFSLILESASTNQTSMYLCASRPTGEIYEQYFGPGTRLTVT.

The chain employs TRBV28 and TRBJ1-3, with a weak D call TRBD1 (5 bases). Germline CDR1 MDHEN, CDR2 SYDVKM. The CDR3 contains 15 residues. V gave up 8 bases and J gave up 0 bases, with 14 bases separating them. This CDR3 is CASYPRGFSGNTIYF. The CDR3 nucleotides read TGTGCCAGCTACCCCCGGGGGTTCTCTGGAAACACCATATATTTT.

The chain carries TRBV7-9 and TRBJ1-3, with D unclear. This CDR3 is built from 13 residues. Per the germline V gene, CDR1 is SEHNR and CDR2 is FQNEAQ (reference sequence). Trimming shortened V by 5 bases and J by 4 bases, and 9 bases separated the two germline ends. CDR3 nucleotides: TGTGCCAGCAGCGCAGGCTGGGGAAACACCATATATTTT. Translated: CASSAGWGNTIYF.

The rearrangement links TRBV14 to TRBJ2-7, with TRBD2 matching over 7 bases. V was pared by 3 bases and J by 1 base, with 6 bases of the junction left unmatched. Germline V gene data show CDR1 as SGHDN and CDR2 as FVKESK. The CDR3 contains 15 residues. This CDR3 reads CASSQGPSGSYEQYF. Written as DNA, the CDR3 is TGTGCCAGCAGCCAGGGGCCTAGCGGATCCTACGAGCAGTACTTC.

The rearrangement uses TRBV10-3 and TRBJ1-1, with D maybe TRBD1 (5 bases). In germline, CDR1 is ENHRY, CDR2 SYGVKD. This CDR3 contains 17 residues. Trimming shortened V by 3 bases and J by 7 bases, and 24 bases separated the two germline ends. This chain's CDR3 is CAISDAQRGREEVEAFF. CDR3 nucleotides: TGTGCCATCAGTGACGCACAAAGGGGCAGGGAGGAGGTTGAAGCTTTCTTT.

Note on this clone: At one end, the junction sequence differs from germline, possibly due to a read error. This sample includes further DNA sequences coding for the same CDR3. The chain joins TRBV28 to TRBJ1-2; 7 nucleotides match TRBD1. This CDR3 spans 14 amino acids. CDR1 is MDHEN and CDR2 is SYDVKM in the germline V gene. CDR3 sequence reads: CASSPSTGVYGYTF. In DNA, the CDR3 is TGTGCTAGCAGCCCTTCTACAGGGGTCTATGGCTACACCTTC.

This rearrangement joins TRBV14 to TRBJ1-2, with D perhaps matching TRBD1 (6 bases). The CDR3 contains 14 residues. Germline CDR1 is SGHDN and CDR2 is FVKESK. Between the trimmed V and J ends, which lost 3 bases and 7 bases, there was a span of 15 bases. CDR3 sequence: CASSHRDNPSGYTF. Written as DNA, the CDR3 is TGTGCCAGCAGCCACCGGGACAACCCATCTGGCTACACCTTC.

The V call is TRBV18, the J call TRBJ2-7; unclear D gene. The CDR3 contains 13 residues. V shed 2 bases and J shed 2 bases, with 7 bases lying between them. Germline V gives CDR1 KGHSH, CDR2 LQKENI. The CDR3 bases are TGTGCCAGCTCACCATCGCTAGCCTACGAGCAGTACTTC. Residues: CASSPSLAYEQYF.

The V call is TRBV18, the J call TRBJ2-7; D unresolved. The length of the CDR3 is 13 residues. Germline loops: CDR1 KGHSH, CDR2 LQKENI. V lost 5 bases to trimming and J lost 5 bases, with 13 bases between them. CDR3 bases: TGTGCCAGCTCAGACCTGATTGCGGACGAGCAGTACTTC. It encodes CASSDLIADEQYF. Full variable domain (rest looked up from reference TRBV18 and TRBJ2-7): NAGVMQNPRHLVRRRGQEARLRCSPMKGHSHVYWYRQLPEEGLKFMVYLQKENIIDESGMPKERFSAEFPKEGPSILRIQQVVRGDSAAYFCASSDLIADEQYFGPGTRLTVT.

The chain carries TRBV5-8 and TRBJ2-5; 7 positions agree with TRBD1. This CDR3 has 13 amino acids. V was pared by 5 bases and J by 7 bases, with 8 bases of the junction left unmatched. The V gene's germline CDR1 is SGHTS and CDR2 YDEGEE. The CDR3 is CASRATGYWTQYF. The DNA for the CDR3 is TGTGCCAGCAGGGCGACAGGGTATTGGACCCAGTACTTC.

V gene TRBV10-1 combines with J gene TRBJ2-7, with 7 bases identical to TRBD1. The CDR3 is made up of 16 amino acids. Unmatched junction bases numbered 14, after V lost 5 bases and J lost 4 bases. Germline V CDR1 and CDR2: WNHNN, SYGVQD (reference sequence). CDR3 amino acids: CASSPRSRDREYEQYF. The CDR3 DNA is TGCGCCAGCAGTCCTAGAAGTCGGGACAGAGAGTACGAGCAGTACTTC.

The chain is built from TRBV5-4 and TRBJ2-7; TRBD1 aligns across 8 bases. The V segment lost 3 bases and the J segment 4 bases; nucleotides outside the gene matches: 9. CDR3 size: 15 residues. Germline V gene data show CDR1 as SGHNT and CDR2 as YYREEE (reference sequence). The CDR3, as DNA: TGTGCCAGCAGCTCGCCGGGGACAGGACCTTACGAGCAGTACTTC. Protein: CASSSPGTGPYEQYF.

The chain uses TRBV28 and TRBJ2-7, with TRBD1 identical over 8 bases. Losses at the gene ends were 7 bases for V and 5 bases for J; bases not matched to a gene: 13. CDR1 is MDHEN, CDR2 SYDVKM, per germline. The CDR3 is 15 amino acids. The CDR3 bases are TGTGCCAGCAACATTCCGGGACAGGTGATAAACGAGCAGTACTTC. As protein: CASNIPGQVINEQYF.

V gene TRBV6-5 combines with J gene TRBJ1-6, with 9 bases aligning to TRBD1. This CDR3 contains 16 residues. Germline CDR1 is MNHEY and CDR2 is SVGAGI. Unmatched junction bases numbered 8, after V lost 4 bases and J lost 7 bases. CDR3: CASSLNSGTGNSPLHF. The CDR3 coding sequence is TGTGCCAGCAGTTTAAATTCCGGGACAGGGAATTCACCCCTCCACTTT.

V and J are TRBV7-8 and TRBJ2-2, with D unclear. V was shortened by 7 bases and J by 5 bases, with 8 bases between the two germline ends. CDR1 and CDR2 (germline): SGHVS, FQNEAQ. The CDR3 length is 12 residues. Here the CDR3 reads CASTFHTGELFF. Written as DNA, the CDR3 is TGTGCCAGCACCTTCCATACCGGGGAGCTGTTTTTT.

This clone occurred once. The chain carries TRBV4-2 and TRBJ2-1; TRBD2 matches at 14 bases. Losses at the gene ends were 3 bases for V and 6 bases for J; bases not matched to a gene: 4. CDR3 length equals 16 residues. The germline CDR1 and CDR2 sequences are LGHNA and YNFKEQ. The CDR3 region is CASSQGLAGASNEQFF. CDR3 nucleotide sequence: TGTGCCAGCAGCCAGGGACTAGCGGGAGCTTCCAATGAGCAGTTCTTC.

The chain is built from TRBV6-5 and TRBJ2-7, with D perhaps TRBD1 (7 bases). The CDR3 runs to 15 residues. Looked up from germline, CDR1 is MNHEY and CDR2 is SVGAGI. Deletions cut 0 bases from V and 6 bases from J, with 15 bases between. CDR3 residues: CASSYSMRGRGEQYF. The DNA of the CDR3 is TGTGCCAGCAGTTACTCGATGAGGGGGCGGGGCGAGCAGTACTTC.

The chain's CDR3 is CASIFAFRGGTAFF. CDR3 sequence (DNA): TGTGCCAGCATCTTCGCGTTTCGGGGGGGGACAGCTTTCTTT. This sequence joins TRBV6-1 and TRBJ1-1; D is perhaps TRBD1 (5 bases). There are 14 residues in the CDR3. The V end was cut by 7 bases, the J end by 10 bases, with 22 bases between. Germline V gene sequence: CDR1 MNHNS, CDR2 SASEGT.